This T cell receptor beta chain was captured in a study of cytomegalovirus exposure and HLA in healthy donors. Whole-study context: Unique TCR beta sequences numbering 120 million or so came from about 180 million T cells in an earlier analysis.

Primers for the PCR totalled 60 Vbeta and 13 Jbeta. Some clones are missing from TCRdb's copy, which holds only in-frame ones; the method was immunoSEQ multiplex PCR. The data show about 190,000 clones, 82% seen once. V lost 4 bases and J lost 1, with 10 bases in between. The CDR3 runs to 15 residues. Germline values: CDR1 SNHLY, CDR2 FYNNEI. The TCR originated in a woman under 30 in good health and CMV-seronegative. Material for sequencing was PBMCs. The V call is TRBV2, the J call TRBJ2-2; possible D gene TRBD2, 6 bases. CDR3 nucleotide sequence: TGTGCCAGCAGTGTCCTGGGGGGGAACACCGGGGAGCTGTTTTTT. Translating it yields CASSVLGGNTGELFF.